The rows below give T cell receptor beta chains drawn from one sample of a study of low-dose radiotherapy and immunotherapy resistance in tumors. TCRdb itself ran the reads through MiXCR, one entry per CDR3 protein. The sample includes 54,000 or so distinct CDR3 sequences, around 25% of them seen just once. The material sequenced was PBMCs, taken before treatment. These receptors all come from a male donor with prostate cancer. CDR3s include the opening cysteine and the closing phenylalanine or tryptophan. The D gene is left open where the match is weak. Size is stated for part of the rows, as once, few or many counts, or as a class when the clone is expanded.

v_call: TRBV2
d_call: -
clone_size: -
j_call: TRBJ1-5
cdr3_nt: TGTGCCAGCAGTGGAGTCAGGGCGGGGCAGCCCCAGCATTTT
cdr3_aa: CASSGVRAGQPQHF

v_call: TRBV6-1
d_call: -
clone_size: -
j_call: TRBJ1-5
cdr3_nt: TGTGCCAGTAGCGTAAGGAGCAATCAGCCCCAGCATTTT
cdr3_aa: CASSVRSNQPQHF

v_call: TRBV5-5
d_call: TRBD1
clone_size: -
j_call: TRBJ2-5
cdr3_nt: TGTGCCAGCAGCTTTGTTTGGACAGGGGTGGAGACCCAGTACTTC
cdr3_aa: CASSFVWTGVETQYF

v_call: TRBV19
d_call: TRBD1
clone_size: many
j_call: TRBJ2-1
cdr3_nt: TGTGCCAGTAGTACTCAAGGGGTGGGCAGGGGGCCCGACGTGGGTGAGCAGTTCTTC
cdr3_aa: CASSTQGVGRGPDVGEQFF

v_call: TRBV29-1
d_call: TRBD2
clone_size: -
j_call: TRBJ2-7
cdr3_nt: TGCAGCGTTGAACTAGCGGGACGCGAGCAGTACTTC
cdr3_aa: CSVELAGREQYF

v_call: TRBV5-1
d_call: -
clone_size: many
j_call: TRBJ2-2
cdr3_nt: TGCGCCAGCAGCTTGGCACGGGGATCCAACACCGGGGAGCTGTTTTTT
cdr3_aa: CASSLARGSNTGELFF

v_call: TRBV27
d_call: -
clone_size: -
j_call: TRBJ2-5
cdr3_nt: TGTGCCAGCAGCCCCGCCGGGGGCCCCCGGCAAGAGACCCAGTACTTC
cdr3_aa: CASSPAGGPRQETQYF

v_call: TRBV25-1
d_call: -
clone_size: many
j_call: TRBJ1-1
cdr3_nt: TGTGCCAGCACTAGGGGGGGCGGCACTGAAGCTTTCTTT
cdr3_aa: CASTRGGGTEAFF

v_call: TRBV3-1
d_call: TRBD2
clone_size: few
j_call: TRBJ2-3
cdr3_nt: TGTGCCAGCAGCGGGACTAGCGGGAGTGGCCCAGATACGCAGTATTTT
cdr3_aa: CASSGTSGSGPDTQYF

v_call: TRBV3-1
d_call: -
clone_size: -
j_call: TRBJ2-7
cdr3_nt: TGCGCCAGCAGCCCCAGTATTAGGGGAAGCTCCTATGAGCAGTACTTC
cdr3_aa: CASSPSIRGSSYEQYF

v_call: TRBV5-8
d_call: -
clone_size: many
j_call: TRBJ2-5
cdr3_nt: TGTGCCAGCAGCCGGGGGCAGGAGTACCAAGAGACCCAGTACTTC
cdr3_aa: CASSRGQEYQETQYF